These T cell receptor beta chains were read from a single sample in a study of molecular identifiers for immune sequencing clone quantification. In TCRdb, the PCR reads were re-called with MiXCR into one record per CDR3 protein. Altogether tens of thousands of distinct CDR3 sequences are present, approximately 22% being singletons, with the ten largest covering around 0.96%. Specimen: naive CD8+ T cells from blood, with Jurkat cell RNA spiked in. These receptors were taken from a human donor in good health. Some libraries in this study had Jurkat cell RNA spiked in. CDR3s include the opening cysteine and the closing phenylalanine or tryptophan. The order of the fields is D gene, J gene, V gene, CDR3 protein. A D gene is named only where the DNA matches it firmly.

>.|TRBJ2-3|TRBV27
CASSSSPDTQYF
>TRBD1|TRBJ2-5|TRBV28
CASSSGTEETQYF
>.|TRBJ2-6|TRBV7-8
CASSYPDSSGANVLTF
>TRBD1|TRBJ2-7|TRBV7-2
CASSSTGGIAYEQYF
>TRBD1|TRBJ1-2|TRBV7-9
CASISLNGTGGRYTF
>.|TRBJ1-1|TRBV7-9
CASSLALGRNTEAFF
>.|TRBJ2-3|TRBV6-2/TRBV6-3
CASSRTDTQYF
>.|TRBJ1-1|TRBV20-1
CGARETGGYTEAFF
>.|TRBJ2-7|TRBV4-1
CASSQRDANYEQYF
>TRBD2|TRBJ2-7|TRBV6-5
CASSPLAGGVYEQYF
>TRBD2|TRBJ2-1|TRBV7-3
CASSFSGRAANEQFF
>TRBD1|TRBJ1-5|TRBV4-1
CASSQALQGGINPPPHF
>.|TRBJ2-2|TRBV19
CASTQAGGHTGELFF
>TRBD2|TRBJ2-1|TRBV4-1
CANSQVPAGAVGYNGQFF
>TRBD2|TRBJ2-1|TRBV7-2
CASSQGLAKYYNEQFF
>.|TRBJ2-5|TRBV5-1
CASSPPLGQLQETQYF
>.|TRBJ2-7|TRBV3-2
CASNQLQGVGCEQYF
>.|TRBJ1-1|TRBV15
CATSRDRTEAFF
>TRBD1|TRBJ2-7|TRBV3-1
CASSQAGGQGPYEQYF
>.|TRBJ2-7|TRBV6-5
CASSPGHGYEQYF
>.|TRBJ1-1|TRBV6-6
CASSPEDRNTEAFF
>.|TRBJ2-7|TRBV20-1
CSARSGVFYEQYF
>.|TRBJ2-7|TRBV7-9
CASSLAGRSSYEQYF
>TRBD1|TRBJ1-2|TRBV27
CASSLRTGGADYGYTF
>.|TRBJ2-1|TRBV27
CASSQKNEQFF
>TRBD1|TRBJ1-2|TRBV19
CASSPTGEDYGYTF
>.|TRBJ2-2|TRBV19
CASSSTGELFF
>TRBD2|TRBJ2-1|TRBV2
CASSEPTSGRSYNEQFF
>.|TRBJ2-3|TRBV6-2/TRBV6-3
CASRKGEDTQYF
>.|TRBJ1-5|TRBV4-1
CASSQSTGVWQPQHF
>TRBD2|TRBJ2-3|TRBV4-3
CASSQDYLSGRADTQYF
>TRBD2|TRBJ2-7|TRBV11-2
CASSPGGESYEQYF
>.|TRBJ2-3|TRBV4-1
CASSPGEWGNTQYF
>.|TRBJ2-3|TRBV4-3
CASRQSPGQISTDTQYF
>.|TRBJ1-1|TRBV7-8
CASSLDWGVEAFF
>.|TRBJ2-3|TRBV15
CATSSSPDTQYF
>.|TRBJ2-5|TRBV11-2
CASSLGHDIQETQYF
>.|TRBJ1-5|TRBV7-8
CASSPISGPSGPQHF
>.|TRBJ2-5|TRBV12-3/TRBV12-4
CASKGLGETQYF
>.|TRBJ2-3|TRBV6-6
CASSVWVTDTQYF
>TRBD2|TRBJ2-7|TRBV4-3
CASSQGLAAAYEQYF
>.|TRBJ1-1|TRBV25-1
CASSDSGRTDLNTEAFF
>TRBD1|TRBJ2-7|TRBV28
CASSTGTGRAYEQYF
>.|TRBJ1-5|TRBV18
CASSATGLNRYSNQPQHF
>TRBD2|TRBJ2-3|TRBV28
CASSHALLAGVDTQYF
>.|TRBJ1-5|TRBV27
CASRPTVYSNQPQHF